This T cell receptor beta chain is drawn from a study of cytotoxic CD8 clonotypes in ibrutinib-treated CLL. Background on the study: Partial responses numbered roughly 25 and complete responses 2; after a median approximately 70 months, roughly 15 stayed remitted and approximately 12 progressed.

Some clones are missing from TCRdb's copy, which holds only in-frame ones; the method was immunoSEQ multiplex PCR. The sample yields about 160,000 clones, 84% seen once. Genomic DNA (around 2 micrograms) was obtained from cryopreserved PBMCs for construction of TCR beta libraries. This clone was detected only once. Per the germline V gene, CDR1 is SGHTA and CDR2 is FQGNSA. Trimming shortened V by 4 bases and J by 2 bases, and 13 bases separated the two germline ends. The CDR3 loop spans 15 amino acids. The material sequenced was PBMCs, taken after 24 months of ibrutinib treatment. This TCR derives from a human donor with chronic lymphocytic leukemia. The rearrangement uses TRBV7-2 and TRBJ2-3, with D perhaps given as TRBD1 or TRBD2 (5 bases each). This CDR3 is CASSSWGMNTDTQYF. As DNA, the CDR3 is TGTGCCAGCAGCTCATGGGGGATGAACACAGATACGCAGTATTTT.